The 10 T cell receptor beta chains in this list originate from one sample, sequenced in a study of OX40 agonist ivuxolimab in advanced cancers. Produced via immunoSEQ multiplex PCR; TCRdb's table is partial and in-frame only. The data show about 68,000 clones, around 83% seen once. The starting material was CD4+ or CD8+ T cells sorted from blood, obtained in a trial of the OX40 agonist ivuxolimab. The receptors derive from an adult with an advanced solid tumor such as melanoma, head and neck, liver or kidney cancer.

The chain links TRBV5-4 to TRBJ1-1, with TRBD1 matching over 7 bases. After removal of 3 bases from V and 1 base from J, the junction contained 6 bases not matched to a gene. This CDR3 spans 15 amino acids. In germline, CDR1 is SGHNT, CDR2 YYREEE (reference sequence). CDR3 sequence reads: CASSSKTGPNTEAFF. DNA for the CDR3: TGTGCCAGCAGCTCAAAGACAGGGCCGAACACTGAAGCTTTCTTT.

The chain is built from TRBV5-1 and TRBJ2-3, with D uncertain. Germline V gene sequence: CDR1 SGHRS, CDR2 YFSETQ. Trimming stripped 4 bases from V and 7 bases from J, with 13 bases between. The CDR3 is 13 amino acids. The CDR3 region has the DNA TGCGCCAGCAGCCCGCTCAACGGGTATACGCAGTATTTT. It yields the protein CASSPLNGYTQYF.

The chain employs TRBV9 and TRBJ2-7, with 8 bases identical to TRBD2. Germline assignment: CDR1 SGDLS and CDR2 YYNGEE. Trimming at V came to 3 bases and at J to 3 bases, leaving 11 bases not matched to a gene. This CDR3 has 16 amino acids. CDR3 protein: CASSERGAGRGYEQYF. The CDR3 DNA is TGTGCCAGCAGCGAGAGGGGTGCCGGGAGGGGCTACGAGCAGTACTTC.

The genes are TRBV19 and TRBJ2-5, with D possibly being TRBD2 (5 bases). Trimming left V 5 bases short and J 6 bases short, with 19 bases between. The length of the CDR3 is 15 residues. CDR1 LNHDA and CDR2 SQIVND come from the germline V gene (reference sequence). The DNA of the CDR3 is TGTGCCAGTAGTGCCAAGTTGGGGAGATTCCAGACCCAGTACTTC. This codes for CASSAKLGRFQTQYF.

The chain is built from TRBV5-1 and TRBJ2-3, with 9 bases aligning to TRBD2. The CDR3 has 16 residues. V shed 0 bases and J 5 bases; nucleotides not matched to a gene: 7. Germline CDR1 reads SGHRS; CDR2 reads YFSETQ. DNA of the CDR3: TGCGCCAGCAGCTTGGTACCGGGACTAGCCGGAGATACGCAGTATTTT. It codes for CASSLVPGLAGDTQYF.

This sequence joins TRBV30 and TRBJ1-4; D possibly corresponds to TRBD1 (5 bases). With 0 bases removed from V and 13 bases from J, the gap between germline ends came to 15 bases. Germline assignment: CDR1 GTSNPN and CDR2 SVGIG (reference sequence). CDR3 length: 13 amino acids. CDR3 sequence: CAWSVRQGKGLFF. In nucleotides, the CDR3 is TGTGCCTGGAGTGTACGGCAGGGAAAGGGACTGTTTTTT.

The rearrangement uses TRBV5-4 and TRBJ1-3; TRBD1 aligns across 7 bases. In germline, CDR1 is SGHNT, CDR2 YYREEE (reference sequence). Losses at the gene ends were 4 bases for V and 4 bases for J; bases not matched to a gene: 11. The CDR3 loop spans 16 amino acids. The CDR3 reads CASSPQGGGLGNTIYF. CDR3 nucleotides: TGTGCCAGCAGCCCTCAGGGGGGGGGACTCGGAAACACCATATATTTT.

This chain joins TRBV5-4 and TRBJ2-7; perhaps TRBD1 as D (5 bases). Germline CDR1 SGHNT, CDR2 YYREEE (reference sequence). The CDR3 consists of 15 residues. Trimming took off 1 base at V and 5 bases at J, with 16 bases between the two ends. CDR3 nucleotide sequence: TGTGCCAGCAGCTTGATCAGGGTAGGACACGACGAGCAGTACTTC. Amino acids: CASSLIRVGHDEQYF. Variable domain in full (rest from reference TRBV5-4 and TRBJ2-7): ETGVTQSPTHLIKTRGQQVTLRCSSQSGHNTVSWYQQALGQGPQFIFQYYREEENGRGNFPPRFSGLQFPNYSSELNVNALELDDSALYLCASSLIRVGHDEQYFGPGTRLTVT.

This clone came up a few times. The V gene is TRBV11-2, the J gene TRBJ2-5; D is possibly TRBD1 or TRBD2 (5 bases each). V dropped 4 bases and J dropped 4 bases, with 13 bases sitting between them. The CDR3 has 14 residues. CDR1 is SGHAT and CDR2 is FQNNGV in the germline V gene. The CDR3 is CASSSWGSGETQYF. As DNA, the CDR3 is TGTGCCAGCAGCTCTTGGGGGTCTGGAGAGACCCAGTACTTC. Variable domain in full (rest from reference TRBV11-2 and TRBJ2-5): EAGVAQSPRYKIIEKRQSVAFWCNPISGHATLYWYQQILGQGPKLLIQFQNNGVVDDSQLPKDRFSAERLKGVDSTLKIQPAKLEDSAVYLCASSSWGSGETQYFGPGTRLLVL.

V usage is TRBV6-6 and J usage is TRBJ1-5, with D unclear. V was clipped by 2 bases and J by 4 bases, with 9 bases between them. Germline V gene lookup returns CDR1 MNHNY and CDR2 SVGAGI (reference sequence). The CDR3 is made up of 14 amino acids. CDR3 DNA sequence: TGTGCCAGCAGTTACAGTATTGGAAATCAGCCCCAGCATTTT. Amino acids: CASSYSIGNQPQHF.